The T cell receptor (beta chain) described here comes from a study of blood T cell repertoires in COVID-19. Study summary: COVID-19 samples from acute and convalescent phases originated in the United States, Italy and Spain.

Germline-derived CDR1 and CDR2 are SGHVS and FQNEAQ. V was clipped by 5 bases and J by 4 bases, with 15 bases between them. This CDR3 is built from 15 residues. Sequencing was performed with immunoSEQ multiplex PCR; in TCRdb, only in-frame clones are kept and a portion is missing. This table holds under 300,000 clones, approximately 88% found once. In its sample, this clone was seen once. The chain couples TRBV7-8 to TRBJ1-3; possibly TRBD1 for D (6 bases). This clonotype was sampled from a woman aged 35 to 49 who had recovered from COVID-19. Material: peripheral blood. In DNA, the CDR3 is TGTGCCAGCAGCCGCTCGGGGGGGCGAGGAAACACCATATATTTT. Encoded protein: CASSRSGGRGNTIYF. The full variable domain, completed using reference TRBV7-8 and TRBJ1-3, is GAGVSQSPRYKVAKRGQDVALRCDPISGHVSLFWYQQALGQGPEFLTYFQNEAQLDKSGLPSDRFFAERPEGSVSTLKIQRTQQEDSAVYLCASSRSGGRGNTIYFGEGSWLTVV.